A selection of T cell receptor beta chains follows, all from one sample in a study of early T cells in non-severe SARS-CoV-2 infection. One entry per CDR3 protein results from TCRdb running MiXCR on the 5' RACE reads. The data show fewer than 35,000 distinct CDR3 sequences, roughly 5.8% seen once. The specimen sequenced was whole blood. The origin of the receptors is an adult who was a healthcare worker with PCR-confirmed SARS-CoV-2 infection or an uninfected control (not recorded which). Both conserved end residues are part of each CDR3. D genes are given only for firm matches. Only part of the rows carry a size: once, few, many, or a class if the clone is expanded.

TRBV11-2,TRBJ1-3,many,-,CASSLVGTASGNTIYF,TGTGCCAGCAGCTTAGTTGGGACTGCCTCTGGAAACACCATATATTTT
TRBV20-1,TRBJ2-7,many,-,CSAPTGTTLSYEQYF,TGCAGTGCCCCTACAGGGACTACCCTCTCCTACGAGCAGTACTTC
TRBV3-1,TRBJ2-1,many,-,CASSLTSTIGNEQFF,TGTGCCAGCAGCCTCACTAGTACTATAGGCAATGAGCAGTTCTTC
TRBV14,TRBJ1-1,many,-,CASSPTFKGPEGNTEAFF,TGTGCCAGCAGCCCGACGTTTAAAGGGCCCGAGGGAAACACTGAAGCTTTCTTT
TRBV11-2,TRBJ2-7,few,-,CASSLEGRHPRQYF,TGTGCCAGCAGCTTAGAGGGCCGCCACCCCAGGCAGTACTTC
TRBV5-5,TRBJ2-1,many,-,CASSFIFWANEQFF,TGTGCCAGCAGCTTTATCTTTTGGGCCAATGAGCAGTTCTTC
TRBV28,TRBJ2-1,few,-,CASATIPLSYNEQFF,TGTGCCAGCGCGACTATCCCCTTATCCTACAATGAGCAGTTCTTC
TRBV10-2,TRBJ2-2,many,-,CASTGTLTGELFF,TGCGCCAGCACCGGGACCTTAACCGGGGAGCTGTTTTTT
TRBV4-1,TRBJ2-1,many,TRBD1,CASSRGQGVYNEQFF,TGCGCCAGCAGCCGAGGACAGGGGGTTTACAATGAGCAGTTCTTC
TRBV5-6,TRBJ1-2,once,TRBD1,CASSPPTGGNYGYTF,TGTGCCAGCAGCCCGCCGACAGGGGGAAACTATGGCTACACCTTC
TRBV7-2,TRBJ2-4,-,TRBD2,CASSPISGSKNIQYF,TGTGCCAGCAGCCCCATCAGCGGGAGTAAAAACATTCAGTACTTC
TRBV5-1,TRBJ2-2,few,-,CASSSGNPNTGELFF,TGCGCCAGCAGTTCCGGAAATCCTAACACCGGGGAGCTGTTTTTT
TRBV18,TRBJ1-3,-,-,CASSPGTSSGNTIYF,TGTGCCAGCTCACCAGGGACGAGCTCTGGAAACACCATATATTTT
TRBV21-1,TRBJ1-5,many,-,CASSKVRTPSRHTPQHF,TGTGCCAGCAGCAAAGTGAGAACCCCTTCTCGCCATACGCCCCAGCATTTT
TRBV7-9,TRBJ1-6,few,-,CASSLGGSYNSPLHF,TGTGCCAGCAGCTTAGGAGGCTCCTATAATTCACCCCTCCACTTT
TRBV30,TRBJ1-2,few,-,CAWSVSAGSGYTF,TGTGCCTGGAGTGTTAGCGCAGGGTCTGGCTACACCTTC
TRBV28,TRBJ2-7,medium-sized,-,CASNSPDSYEQYF,TGTGCCAGCAACTCGCCCGACTCCTACGAGCAGTACTTC
TRBV6-1,TRBJ2-2,many,TRBD1,CASTSVQGQGAGGELFF,TGTGCCAGCACCAGTGTCCAGGGACAGGGGGCAGGCGGGGAGCTGTTTTTT
TRBV6-2/TRBV6-3,TRBJ2-5,few,-,CASSYGGKQETQYF,TGTGCCAGCAGTTACGGAGGGAAACAAGAGACCCAGTACTTC
TRBV7-9,TRBJ2-1,-,TRBD2,CASSIESSGRVYNEQFF,TGTGCCAGCAGCATTGAATCTAGCGGGAGGGTCTACAATGAGCAGTTCTTC
TRBV27,TRBJ2-6,many,-,CASSSGGGANVLTF,TGTGCCAGCAGTTCCGGCGGTGGGGCCAACGTCCTGACTTTC
TRBV28,TRBJ1-1,many,TRBD1,CASSRQGASEAFF,TGTGCCAGCAGCAGACAGGGGGCCAGTGAAGCTTTCTTT
TRBV20-1,TRBJ1-5,medium-sized,TRBD1,CSASRGQGEQPQHF,TGCAGTGCTAGCCGAGGACAGGGAGAACAGCCCCAGCATTTT
TRBV7-8,TRBJ2-1,many,TRBD1,CASSLDRSMLIDNEQFF,TGTGCCAGCAGCCTGGACAGGTCCATGCTAATCGACAATGAGCAGTTCTTC
TRBV20-1,TRBJ1-2,many,-,CSASRQAQGYTF,TGCAGTGCGTCGAGACAGGCGCAAGGCTACACCTTC
TRBV14,TRBJ1-6,-,-,CASSQKTGPSSYNSPLHF,TGTGCCAGCAGCCAAAAAACTGGACCGTCCTCCTATAATTCACCCCTCCACTTT
TRBV7-6,TRBJ2-3,many,TRBD2,CASTSGSLGQTTDTQYF,TGTGCCAGCACTAGCGGGAGTTTGGGCCAGACCACAGATACGCAGTATTTT
TRBV29-1,TRBJ2-1,few,TRBD2,CSVTGLAGGYNEQFF,TGCAGCGTTACGGGTCTAGCGGGAGGGTACAATGAGCAGTTCTTC
TRBV13,TRBJ2-2,-,-,CASSYSVSNTGELFF,TGTGCCAGCAGCTATAGTGTATCGAACACCGGGGAGCTGTTTTTT
TRBV20-1,TRBJ2-2,few,-,CSARDRARGGELFF,TGCAGTGCTAGAGACAGGGCGCGTGGGGGGGAGCTGTTTTTT
TRBV6-1,TRBJ1-1,many,TRBD1,CASRLPGQVMDTEAFF,TGTGCCAGCAGACTACCTGGACAGGTTATGGACACTGAAGCTTTCTTT
TRBV20-1,TRBJ2-5,-,TRBD1,CSAEGDSYQETQYF,TGCAGTGCTGAGGGGGACAGCTATCAAGAGACCCAGTACTTC